Detailed here is one T cell receptor (beta chain). Antigen unknown. From germline, CDR1 is MDHEN and CDR2 SYDVKM. The V end lost 7 bases, the J end lost 4 bases, and 16 bases lay between the germline ends. The CDR3 consists of 14 residues. Purified naive CD4+ T cells were depleted of CD25+ Tregs. Study-wide points: Tumor-infiltrating Treg TCR alpha and beta sequences overlapped most with tumor naive CD4+ T cells, then blood naive.

Constant-region reverse primers amplified full-length variable regions, followed by semi-nested Nested Universal Primer A PCR. TCRdb reprocessed the 5' RACE reads with MiXCR, giving one entry per CDR3 protein. Among about 62,000 distinct CDR3 sequences listed, under 35% were seen once. The material sequenced was tumor-infiltrating naive CD4+ T cells sorted from the breast tumor. The subset denotes: naive CD4+ T cells, CD4+CD45RA+CD25-. The gene calls are TRBV28 and TRBJ1-2; D remains ambiguous. This sequence originates from a female donor with breast cancer. DNA for the CDR3: TGTGCCAGCATCGCCGCCGGGGTTGTCTATGGCTACACCTTC. It specifies CASIAAGVVYGYTF.